This passage covers 29 T cell receptor beta chains from one sample sequenced in a study of blood T cell repertoires in COVID-19. TCRdb's table, derived via immunoSEQ multiplex PCR, lists solely in-frame clones and lacks some. The sample shows some 120,000 clones, less than 90% of them seen only once. Material for sequencing was peripheral blood. These receptors originate from a woman in her thirties who had recovered from COVID-19.

V gene TRBV10-3 combines with J gene TRBJ2-3, with 16 positions matching TRBD2. The germline V gene encodes CDR1 ENHRY and CDR2 SYGVKD. J gave up 1 base and V 6 bases, and 13 bases lay outside the gene matches. This CDR3 spans 20 amino acids. For the CDR3, the DNA is TGTGCCATCAGACCCTCACCGGGACTAGCGGGAGGGCAGGGCACAGATACGCAGTATTTT. Translated: CAIRPSPGLAGGQGTDTQYF.

The chain links TRBV4-1 to TRBJ2-7; no definite D call. CDR3 size: 15 residues. Germline V CDR1 and CDR2: MGHRA, YSYEKL. Trimming removed 0 bases from V and 0 bases from J, with 9 bases in between. CDR3 nucleotides: TGCGCCAGCAGCCAAGATGCGAGAAGCTCCTACGAGCAGTACTTC. Encoded protein: CASSQDARSSYEQYF.

The V gene is TRBV5-1, the J gene TRBJ2-6; possible D gene TRBD2, 6 bases. Germline V gene sequence: CDR1 SGHRS, CDR2 YFSETQ. V lost 2 bases to trimming and J lost 4 bases, with 13 bases between them. CDR3 length: 16 residues. CDR3 in amino acids: CASSFNGGLGANVLTF. The DNA of the CDR3 is TGCGCCAGCAGCTTTAACGGGGGTCTAGGGGCCAACGTCCTGACTTTC.

The CDR3: CASSPGQGGEKLFF. The CDR3, as DNA: TGTGCCAGCAGCCCGGGACAGGGAGGAGAAAAACTGTTTTTT. The rearrangement joins TRBV14 to TRBJ1-4; TRBD1 matches 9 bases. V lost 4 bases and J lost 8; bases outside the gene matches: 5. Germline V gene lookup returns CDR1 SGHDN and CDR2 FVKESK. The CDR3 is made up of 14 amino acids.

V usage is TRBV7-8 and J usage is TRBJ2-3; 8 nucleotides align to TRBD2. Germline loops: CDR1 SGHVS, CDR2 FQNEAQ. The CDR3 is made up of 17 amino acids. V was clipped by 2 bases and J by 0 bases; unmatched bases: 7. DNA of the CDR3: TGTGCCAGCAGCTTATGGGCGGGGGGATCTAGCACAGATACGCAGTATTTT. Its protein product is CASSLWAGGSSTDTQYF.

The V gene is TRBV14, the J gene TRBJ2-6, with 8 bases matching TRBD1. The CDR3 runs to 20 residues. The trim removed 0 bases at V and 0 bases at J, leaving 10 bases unmatched. CDR1 is SGHDN and CDR2 is FVKESK in the germline V gene. CDR3 region: CASSQDRVTGGPSGANVLTF. In DNA, the CDR3 is TGTGCCAGCAGCCAAGATCGGGTAACAGGGGGGCCCTCTGGGGCCAACGTCCTGACTTTC.

The chain uses TRBV27 and TRBJ2-3; 9 bases match TRBD1. This CDR3 region has 17 residues. Per the germline V gene, CDR1 is MNHEY and CDR2 is SMNVEV (reference sequence). The V gene end was trimmed by 3 bases and the J gene end by 4 bases; junction bases not matched to a gene: 11. This CDR3 reads CASSFSAGTGLADTQYF. The DNA for the CDR3 is TGTGCCAGCAGTTTCTCAGCCGGGACAGGGTTGGCAGATACGCAGTATTTT.

This clone was detected a few times. The chain carries TRBV5-1 and TRBJ1-2, with D perhaps matching TRBD1 (6 bases). The CDR3 length is 15 residues. Trimming left V 4 bases short and J 4 bases short, with 17 bases between. CDR1 and CDR2 (germline): SGHRS, YFSETQ. CDR3 sequence (DNA): TGCGCCAGCAGCCCACCAGGGGACGGCCCCTATGGCTACACCTTC. This translates into CASSPPGDGPYGYTF.

This clone was counted between two and nine times. This chain joins TRBV5-5 and TRBJ2-1; D perhaps matches TRBD2 (6 bases). Trimming stripped 0 bases from V and 1 base from J, with 17 bases between. The CDR3 consists of 18 residues. Germline V CDR1 and CDR2: SGHKS, YYEKEE (reference sequence). DNA for the CDR3: TGTGCCAGCAGCTTGGTGGTGGGGGGTGCTTCTTCCTACAATGAGCAGTTCTTC. It specifies CASSLVVGGASSYNEQFF.

V usage is TRBV5-6 and J usage is TRBJ2-5; D possibly corresponds to TRBD2 (6 bases). The V and J ends lost 4 bases and 1 base respectively, with 14 bases between them. This CDR3 region has 15 residues. The germline V gene has CDR1 SGHDT and CDR2 YYEEEE. CDR3 DNA sequence: TGTGCCAGCAGCCTAGGACTGGGGGGCCAAGAGACCCAGTACTTC. The encoded protein is CASSLGLGGQETQYF.

The rearrangement joins TRBV19 to TRBJ1-1; the D is unclear. The V gene's germline CDR1 is LNHDA and CDR2 SQIVND (reference sequence). V lost 0 bases, J lost 11 bases, and 16 bases lay in between. The CDR3 is made up of 14 amino acids. The CDR3 bases are TGTGCCAGTAGTATAGATGGAACTCGGGGTACTGCTTTCTTT. Its protein is CASSIDGTRGTAFF.

This chain connects TRBV7-9 to TRBJ2-7, with TRBD2 matching over 12 bases. This CDR3 is built from 15 residues. With 6 bases clipped from V and 6 bases from J, the junction kept 9 bases outside the gene matches. CDR1 and CDR2 from the germline V gene are SEHNR and FQNEAQ (reference sequence). CDR3 in DNA: TGTGCCAGCAGTCAACAGACTAGCGGGAGAGTCGAGCAGTACTTC. Its protein product is CASSQQTSGRVEQYF.

The chain recombines TRBV14 with TRBJ1-2; tentative D call: TRBD1 (5 bases). Trimming stripped 1 base from V and 4 bases from J, with 13 bases between. The length of the CDR3 is 15 residues. Germline lookup yields CDR1 SGHDN and CDR2 FVKESK. The CDR3 protein is CASSQGGRAAYGYTF. The CDR3 DNA sequence: TGTGCCAGCAGCCAAGGCGGCAGGGCGGCCTATGGCTACACCTTC.

The rearrangement joins TRBV18 to TRBJ2-7; weak D call: TRBD1 (6 bases). The CDR3 runs 13 residues. Per germline, CDR1 KGHSH and CDR2 LQKENI. V was trimmed by 5 bases and J by 5 bases, leaving 13 bases between them. The CDR3 is CASSGQGSDEQYF. The DNA of the CDR3 is TGTGCCAGCTCAGGCCAGGGGAGCGACGAGCAGTACTTC.

This chain connects TRBV6-5 to TRBJ1-5, with a possible D match to TRBD1 (5 bases). V lost 5 bases to trimming and J lost 0 bases, with 8 bases between them. CDR1 is MNHEY and CDR2 is SVGAGI in the germline V gene. The CDR3 is made up of 14 amino acids. CDR3 amino acids: CASSMTDSNQPQHF. CDR3 sequence (DNA): TGTGCCAGCAGTATGACAGATAGCAATCAGCCCCAGCATTTT.

This rearrangement joins TRBV5-1 to TRBJ1-4, with 9 bases matching TRBD1. V gave up 4 bases and J gave up 8 bases; unmatched junction bases: 6. This CDR3 region has 14 residues. Germline V gives CDR1 SGHRS, CDR2 YFSETQ. The CDR3 here is CASSTTGGREKLFF. The DNA of the CDR3 is TGCGCCAGCAGCACGACAGGGGGGAGAGAAAAACTGTTTTTT.

V gene TRBV6-5 combines with J gene TRBJ1-2, with D possibly matching TRBD1 (5 bases). The germline gives CDR1 MNHEY, CDR2 SVGAGI. This CDR3 spans 13 amino acids. V was shortened by 8 bases and J by 8 bases, with 18 bases between the two germline ends. CDR3: CASRSARRGGYTF. CDR3 nucleotides: TGTGCCAGCCGATCGGCGAGGAGGGGAGGCTACACCTTC.

V usage is TRBV6-5 and J usage is TRBJ1-5; 12 bases agree with TRBD1. With V trimmed by 7 bases and J by 7 bases, 8 bases remained unmatched. The CDR3 runs 15 residues. The germline gives CDR1 MNHEY, CDR2 SVGAGI. The CDR3: CASTGDRGLRQPQHF. DNA of the CDR3: TGTGCCAGCACGGGGGACAGGGGGCTACGGCAGCCCCAGCATTTT.

V is TRBV3-1 (or the pseudogene TRBV3-2) and J is TRBJ2-7; 9 nucleotides agree with TRBD2. Germline CDR1 is LGHDT and CDR2 is YNNKEL (reference sequence). J was trimmed by 4 bases and V by 0 bases; bases with no gene match: 4. The CDR3 totals 15 residues. The CDR3 region is CASSQEGGRVYEQYF. The CDR3 DNA reads TGTGCCAGCAGCCAAGAGGGCGGGAGGGTTTACGAGCAGTACTTC.

The chain joins TRBV27 to TRBJ1-5, with unresolved D. Per germline, CDR1 MNHEY and CDR2 SMNVEV (reference sequence). The ends were cut back, 2 bases at V and 6 bases at J, with 5 bases in the middle. CDR3 length: 12 amino acids. The CDR3 nucleotides are TGTGCCAGCAGTTTACCCGGTCAGCCCCAGCATTTT. Translated: CASSLPGQPQHF.

In DNA, the CDR3 is TGTGCCAGCTTACGTGTCCGGGACAGGGCCGTTTCACCCCTCCACTTT. Amino acid sequence: CASLRVRDRAVSPLHF. The V call is TRBV18, the J call TRBJ1-6, with 9 bases fitting TRBD1. Germline V gives CDR1 KGHSH, CDR2 LQKENI. Unmatched junction bases numbered 13, after V lost 7 bases and J lost 9 bases. CDR3 length: 16 amino acids.

This clone turned up a few times. The chain recombines TRBV6-5 with TRBJ2-1; 11 bases fit TRBD2. This CDR3 is 15 amino acids long. V shed 6 bases, J shed 2 bases, and the junction held 3 bases outside the gene matches. Germline V gene data show CDR1 as MNHEY and CDR2 as SVGAGI. This CDR3 is CASSSLAGAYNEQFF. Written as DNA, the CDR3 is TGTGCCAGCAGCTCACTAGCGGGGGCCTACAATGAGCAGTTCTTC.

In its sample, this clone was seen a few times. V usage is TRBV6-5 and J usage is TRBJ1-1; D is ambiguous. The germline V gene has CDR1 MNHEY and CDR2 SVGAGI. The V gene lost 6 bases and the J gene lost 2 bases, with 4 bases spanning the gap. The CDR3 length is 11 residues. CDR3 bases: TGTGCCAGCAGGTTAAACACTGAAGCTTTCTTT. It yields the protein CASRLNTEAFF.

This clone showed up just a few times. The rearrangement links TRBV19 to TRBJ2-7, with 12 bases lining up with TRBD2. This CDR3 is built from 17 residues. From germline, CDR1 is LNHDA and CDR2 SQIVND (reference sequence). The ends lost 3 bases at V and 6 bases at J; junction bases unmatched: 12. The CDR3 here is CASSMVGLAGKEGEQYF. CDR3 sequence (DNA): TGTGCCAGTAGTATGGTCGGACTAGCGGGAAAGGAAGGCGAGCAGTACTTC.

This clone was detected a few times. The chain couples TRBV5-1 to TRBJ2-2, with 8 bases lining up with TRBD1. Unmatched junction bases numbered 1, after V lost 0 bases and J lost 3 bases. The CDR3 loop spans 15 amino acids. Per the germline V gene, CDR1 is SGHRS and CDR2 is YFSETQ. The CDR3 is CASSLDRGDTGELFF. The DNA of the CDR3 is TGCGCCAGCAGCTTGGACAGGGGGGACACCGGGGAGCTGTTTTTT.

A single count supports this clone. V and J are TRBV6-5 and TRBJ2-3; the match to TRBD1 covers 8 bases. Germline V gene sequence: CDR1 MNHEY, CDR2 SVGAGI. The CDR3 loop spans 14 amino acids. V lost 5 bases and J lost 4; bases outside the gene matches: 5. This CDR3 is CASSLRQGPDTQYF. In DNA, the CDR3 is TGTGCCAGCAGTCTCCGACAGGGGCCAGATACGCAGTATTTT.

The rearrangement links TRBV6-1 to TRBJ1-1, with D tentatively TRBD1 (5 bases). This CDR3 region has 14 residues. Germline V CDR1 and CDR2: MNHNS, SASEGT. The V end lost 3 bases, the J end lost 3 bases, and 11 bases lay between the germline ends. The CDR3: CASSDQGRYTEAFF. In DNA form, the CDR3 reads TGTGCCAGCAGTGACCAGGGTAGGTACACTGAAGCTTTCTTT.

CDR3 bases: TGTGCCAGCTCACCACAAGCAGGGGAAGTTTCAGATACGCAGTATTTT. Amino acid sequence: CASSPQAGEVSDTQYF. The chain links TRBV18 to TRBJ2-3, with D perhaps matching TRBD1 (6 bases). The CDR3 loop spans 16 amino acids. Per germline, CDR1 KGHSH and CDR2 LQKENI. Trimming stripped 1 base from V and 4 bases from J, with 15 bases between.

The gene calls are TRBV15 and TRBJ2-1; weak D call: TRBD1 (6 bases). CDR1 and CDR2 from the germline V gene are LNHNV and YYDKDF (reference sequence). There are 16 residues in the CDR3. V gave up 0 bases and J gave up 7 bases, with 16 bases separating them. CDR3 region: CATSRDSYQGRNEQFF. The CDR3 DNA is TGTGCCACCAGCAGAGATTCTTATCAGGGGCGGAATGAGCAGTTCTTC.